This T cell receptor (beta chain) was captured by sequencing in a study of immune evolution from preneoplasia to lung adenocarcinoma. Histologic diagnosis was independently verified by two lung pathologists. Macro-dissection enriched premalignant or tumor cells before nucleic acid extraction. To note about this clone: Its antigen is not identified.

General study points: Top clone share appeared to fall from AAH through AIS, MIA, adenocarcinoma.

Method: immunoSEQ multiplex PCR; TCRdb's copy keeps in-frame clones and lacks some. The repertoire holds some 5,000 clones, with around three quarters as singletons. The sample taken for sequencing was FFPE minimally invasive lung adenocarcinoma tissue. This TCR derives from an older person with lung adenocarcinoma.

CDR3: CASHAGTDPLNTEAFF. The CDR3, as DNA: TGTGCCAGCCACGCCGGGACAGACCCCTTGAACACTGAAGCTTTCTTT. The chain carries TRBV7-2 and TRBJ1-1; 7 positions agree with TRBD1. V lost 8 bases and J lost 0; bases outside the gene matches: 12. This CDR3 spans 16 amino acids. CDR1 and CDR2 (germline): SGHTA, FQGNSA.